This T cell receptor beta chain originates from a study of identical twins. Per germline, CDR1 SNHLY and CDR2 FYNNEI. Trimming pared 3 bases from V and 2 bases from J, leaving 11 bases between. There are 15 residues in the CDR3. Via MiXCR, TCRdb re-called the 5' RACE reads, giving one row per CDR3 protein. The sample includes about 240,000 distinct CDR3 sequences, over 9.5% of them seen just once. This clonotype was seen more than once but under ten times. The source is a man aged 50 or older in good health. The J gene is TRBJ2-1, the V gene TRBV2; D may be TRBD1 (5 bases). Sequences were obtained from memory T cells sorted from blood. CDR3 in amino acids: CASSDGATPYNEQFF. CDR3 bases: TGTGCCAGCAGTGATGGGGCAACCCCCTACAATGAGCAGTTCTTC.